This T cell receptor beta chain was sequenced in a study of tumor-infiltrating lymphocytes in primary liver carcinoma. Across the whole study: Patients' primary liver carcinoma was surgically resected. Tumors measured 4.2 to 10 cm and were stage T1-T3 N0M0. Yields of productive TCRbeta reads ranged from roughly 3.65 to 7.13 million per sample and were similar across tissue types.

Comments on this clonotype: Antigen unknown. Compared with germline, one end of the junction differs, possibly owing to a read error.

Per the germline V gene, CDR1 is SGHRS and CDR2 is YFSETQ. This CDR3 comprises 15 residues. Germline DNA was extracted alongside blood RNA, which was obtained from unsorted whole blood. Study-wide results and limits: Overlap in tumor-adjacent and tumor-blood pairs fell below that of tumor region pairs.

The investigators made TCR beta cDNA from roughly 460 ng total RNA, using a constant-region primer. Three nested multiplex PCR rounds of slightly modified ARM-PCR generated TCR beta libraries. In the first two PCR rounds, TRBV1-TRBV30 forward primers were paired with a C-beta reverse primer, and each round lasted approximately 9 cycles. A single record per CDR3 protein comes from TCRdb applying MiXCR to the multiplex PCR reads. The sample lists 180,000 or so distinct CDR3 sequences; 50% to 75% were seen once. The V and J genes are TRBV5-1 and TRBJ1-4; D unclear. The TCR sequence derives from a man between 35 and 55 years old with primary liver carcinoma and hepatitis B virus infection. Sequencing was performed on peripheral blood. The CDR3 region has the DNA TGCGCCAGCAGTTCCGATGGGGTAACTGATGAAAAACTGTTTTTT. Translation: CASSSDGVTDEKLFF.